Detailed here is one T cell receptor (beta chain). Its antigen is still unknown. This specimen comes from a study of shared clonotypes between healthy human individuals. General observations from the study: In a handful of donors, roughly 5.2% of naive CD4 clonotypes appeared in common.

Method: immunoSEQ multiplex PCR; TCRdb's copy keeps in-frame clones and lacks some. The table records a few million clones, 93% of them present only once. This CDR3 has 15 residues. The ends were cut back, 6 bases at V and 3 bases at J, with 15 bases in the middle. Germline loops: CDR1 MNHEY, CDR2 SVGAGI. Sequencing used naive CD4+ T cells from PBMCs. Indicated subset: CD45RA+ positively selected. This clonotype originated in a man between 18 and 35 years old in good health. Some clones in this sample may be carry-over from other donors' samples. The V call is TRBV6-5, the J call TRBJ2-4; maybe TRBD1 (5 bases). In nucleotides, the CDR3 is TGTGCCAGCAGCCAACAGGATTTAGGCAAAAACATTCAGTACTTC. Translated, it gives CASSQQDLGKNIQYF.